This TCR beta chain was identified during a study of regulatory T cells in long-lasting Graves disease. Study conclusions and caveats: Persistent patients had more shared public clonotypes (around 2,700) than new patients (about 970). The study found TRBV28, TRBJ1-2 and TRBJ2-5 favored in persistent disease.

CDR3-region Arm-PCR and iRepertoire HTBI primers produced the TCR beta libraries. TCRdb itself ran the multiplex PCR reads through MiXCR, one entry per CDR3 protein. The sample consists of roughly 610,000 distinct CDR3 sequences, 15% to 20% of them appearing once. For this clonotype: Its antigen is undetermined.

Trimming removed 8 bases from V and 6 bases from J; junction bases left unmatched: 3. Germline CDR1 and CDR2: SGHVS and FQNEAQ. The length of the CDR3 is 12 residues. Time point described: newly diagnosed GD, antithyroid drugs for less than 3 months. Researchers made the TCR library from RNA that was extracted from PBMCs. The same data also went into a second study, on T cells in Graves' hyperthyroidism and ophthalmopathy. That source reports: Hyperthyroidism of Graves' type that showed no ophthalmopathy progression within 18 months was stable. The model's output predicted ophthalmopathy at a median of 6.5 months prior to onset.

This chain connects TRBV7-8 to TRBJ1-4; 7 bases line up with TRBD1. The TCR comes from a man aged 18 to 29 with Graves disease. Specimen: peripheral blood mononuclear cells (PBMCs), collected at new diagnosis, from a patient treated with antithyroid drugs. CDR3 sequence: CASAGTDEKLFF. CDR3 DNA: TGTGCCAGCGCAGGGACAGATGAAAAACTGTTTTTT.